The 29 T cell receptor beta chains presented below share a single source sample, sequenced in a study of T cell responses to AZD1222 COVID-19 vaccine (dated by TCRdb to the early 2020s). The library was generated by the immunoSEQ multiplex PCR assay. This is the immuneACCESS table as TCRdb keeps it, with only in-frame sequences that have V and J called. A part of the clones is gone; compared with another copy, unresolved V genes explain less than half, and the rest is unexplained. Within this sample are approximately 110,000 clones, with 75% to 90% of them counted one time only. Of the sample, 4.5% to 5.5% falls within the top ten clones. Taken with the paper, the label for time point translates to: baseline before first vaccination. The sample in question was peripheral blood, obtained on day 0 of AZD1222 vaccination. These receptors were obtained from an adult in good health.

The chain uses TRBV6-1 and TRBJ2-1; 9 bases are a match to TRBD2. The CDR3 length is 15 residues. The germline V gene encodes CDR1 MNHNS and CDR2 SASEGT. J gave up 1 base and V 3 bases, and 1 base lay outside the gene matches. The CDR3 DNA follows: TGTGCCAGCAGTGAGCGGGGGGGGTCCTACAATGAGCAGTTCTTC. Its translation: CASSERGGSYNEQFF.

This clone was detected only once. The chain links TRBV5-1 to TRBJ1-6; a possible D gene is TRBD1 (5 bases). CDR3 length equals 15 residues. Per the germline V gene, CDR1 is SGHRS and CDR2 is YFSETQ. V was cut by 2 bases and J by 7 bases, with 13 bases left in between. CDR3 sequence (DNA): TGCGCCAGCAGCTTCCGGGACCCTCGGAATTCACCCCTCCACTTT. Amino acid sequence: CASSFRDPRNSPLHF. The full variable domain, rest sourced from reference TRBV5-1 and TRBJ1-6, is KAGVTQTPRYLIKTRGQQVTLSCSPISGHRSVSWYQQTPGQGLQFLFEYFSETQRNKGNFPGRFSGRQFSNSRSEMNVSTLELGDSALYLCASSFRDPRNSPLHFGNGTRLTVT.

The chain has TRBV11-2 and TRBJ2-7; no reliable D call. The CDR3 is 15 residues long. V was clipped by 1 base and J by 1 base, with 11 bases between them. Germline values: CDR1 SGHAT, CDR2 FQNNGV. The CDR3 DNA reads TGTGCCAGCAGCTTAGCTCCTAGTGGGTCCTACGAGCAGTACTTC. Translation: CASSLAPSGSYEQYF.

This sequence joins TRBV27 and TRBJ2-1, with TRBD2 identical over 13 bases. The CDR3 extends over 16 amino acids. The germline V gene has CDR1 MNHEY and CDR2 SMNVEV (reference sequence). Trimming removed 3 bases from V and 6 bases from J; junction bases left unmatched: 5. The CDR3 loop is CASSLGTSGTGNEQFF. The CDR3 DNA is TGTGCCAGCAGTTTGGGGACTAGCGGGACAGGCAATGAGCAGTTCTTC.

CDR3 sequence reads: CASSPPSSYEQYF. The CDR3 nucleotides read TGTGCCAGCAGCCCGCCATCATCCTACGAGCAGTACTTC. The chain uses TRBV7-9 and TRBJ2-7; D is undetermined. Germline CDR1 and CDR2: SEHNR and FQNEAQ (reference sequence). V was trimmed by 5 bases and J by 1 base, leaving 9 bases between them. The length of the CDR3 is 13 residues.

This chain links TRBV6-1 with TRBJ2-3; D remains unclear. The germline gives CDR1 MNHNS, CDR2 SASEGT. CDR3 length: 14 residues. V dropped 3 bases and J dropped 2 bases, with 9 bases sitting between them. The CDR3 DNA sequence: TGTGCCAGCAGTGATCGCCGGCCCACAGATACGCAGTATTTT. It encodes CASSDRRPTDTQYF.

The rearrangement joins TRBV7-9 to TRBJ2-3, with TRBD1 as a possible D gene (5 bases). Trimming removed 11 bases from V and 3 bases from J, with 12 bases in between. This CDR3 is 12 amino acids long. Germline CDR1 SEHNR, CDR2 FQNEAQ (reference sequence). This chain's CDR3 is CAYIPGTDTQYF. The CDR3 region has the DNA TGTGCCTACATACCAGGGACAGATACGCAGTATTTT. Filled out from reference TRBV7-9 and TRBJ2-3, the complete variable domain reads DTGVSQNPRHKITKRGQNVTFRCDPISEHNRLYWYRQTLGQGPEFLTYFQNEAQLEKSRLLSDRFSAERPKGSFSTLEIQRTEQGDSAMYLCAYIPGTDTQYFGPGTRLTVL.

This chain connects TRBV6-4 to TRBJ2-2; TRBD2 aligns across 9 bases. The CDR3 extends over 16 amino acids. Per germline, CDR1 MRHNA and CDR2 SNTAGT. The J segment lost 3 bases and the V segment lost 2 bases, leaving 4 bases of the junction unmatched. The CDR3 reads CASSDTREGHTGELFF. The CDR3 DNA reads TGTGCCAGCAGTGACACGCGGGAGGGCCACACCGGGGAGCTGTTTTTT.

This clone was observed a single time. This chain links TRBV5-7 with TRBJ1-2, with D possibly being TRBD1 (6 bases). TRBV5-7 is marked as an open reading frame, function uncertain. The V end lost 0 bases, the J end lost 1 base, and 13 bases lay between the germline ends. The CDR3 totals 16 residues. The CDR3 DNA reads TGTGCCAGCAGCTTGGCCATGGGACAAAATAACTATGGCTACACCTTC. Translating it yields CASSLAMGQNNYGYTF.

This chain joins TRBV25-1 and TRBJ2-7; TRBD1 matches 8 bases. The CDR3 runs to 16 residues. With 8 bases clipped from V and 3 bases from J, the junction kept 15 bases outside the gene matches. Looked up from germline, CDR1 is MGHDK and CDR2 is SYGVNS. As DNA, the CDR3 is TGTGCCAGCCATGAAGAAGGGCCAGGGGGCGTCTACGAGCAGTACTTC. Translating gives CASHEEGPGGVYEQYF.

The CDR3 DNA reads TGTGCCAGCAGGTCCCAGCCCCTAGAAAACACTGAAGCTTTCTTT. This codes for CASRSQPLENTEAFF. The chain recombines TRBV5-5 with TRBJ1-1; D call uncertain. This CDR3 region has 15 residues. From germline, CDR1 is SGHKS and CDR2 YYEKEE (reference sequence). V lost 5 bases and J 2 bases, leaving 16 bases between the germline ends.

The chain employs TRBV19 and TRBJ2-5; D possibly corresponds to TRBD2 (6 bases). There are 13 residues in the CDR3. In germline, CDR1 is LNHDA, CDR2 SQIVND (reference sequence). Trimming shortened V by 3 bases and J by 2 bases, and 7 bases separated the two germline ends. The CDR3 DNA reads TGTGCCAGTAGTATCGGACTACAAGAGACCCAGTACTTC. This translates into CASSIGLQETQYF.

The CDR3 nucleotides are TGTGCCAGTAGTATCCGGACGGCCGGTAACTATGGCTACACCTTC. It is translated as CASSIRTAGNYGYTF. The chain joins TRBV19 to TRBJ1-2, with no clear D. Looked up from germline, CDR1 is LNHDA and CDR2 is SQIVND (reference sequence). This CDR3 spans 15 amino acids. V was trimmed by 3 bases and J by 1 base, leaving 12 bases between them.

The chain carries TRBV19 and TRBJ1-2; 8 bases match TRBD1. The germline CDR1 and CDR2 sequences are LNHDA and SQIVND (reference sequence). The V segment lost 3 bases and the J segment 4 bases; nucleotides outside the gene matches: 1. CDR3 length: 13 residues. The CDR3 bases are TGTGCCAGTAGTATCGGGACAGGCTATGGCTACACCTTC. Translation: CASSIGTGYGYTF.

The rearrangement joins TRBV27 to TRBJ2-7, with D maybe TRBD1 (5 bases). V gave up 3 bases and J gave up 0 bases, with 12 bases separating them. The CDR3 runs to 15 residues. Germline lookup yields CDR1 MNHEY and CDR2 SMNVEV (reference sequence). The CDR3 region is CASSFTPQGSYEQYF. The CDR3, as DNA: TGTGCCAGCAGTTTCACCCCGCAGGGCTCCTACGAGCAGTACTTC.

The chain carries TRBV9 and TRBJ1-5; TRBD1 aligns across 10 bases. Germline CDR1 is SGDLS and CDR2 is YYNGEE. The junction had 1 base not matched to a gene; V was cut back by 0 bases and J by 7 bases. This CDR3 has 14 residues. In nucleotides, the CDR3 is TGTGCCAGCAGCGTAGGACAGGGGGCCCAGCCCCAGCATTTT. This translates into CASSVGQGAQPQHF.

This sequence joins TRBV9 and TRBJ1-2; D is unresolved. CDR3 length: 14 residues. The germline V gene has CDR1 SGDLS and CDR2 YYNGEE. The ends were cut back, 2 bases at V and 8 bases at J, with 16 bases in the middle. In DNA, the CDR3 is TGTGCCAGCAGCGTCGGCCGAAACGGGAGGGGCTACACCTTC. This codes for CASSVGRNGRGYTF.

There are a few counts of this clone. CDR3 DNA sequence: TGTGCCAGCAGTTTAGGAAGCAAACGGGGCTACACCTTC. Encoded protein: CASSLGSKRGYTF. V usage is TRBV28 and J usage is TRBJ1-2; D remains unclear. Trimming took off 2 bases at V and 8 bases at J, with 12 bases between the two ends. The CDR3 is 13 residues long. Germline assignment: CDR1 MDHEN and CDR2 SYDVKM.

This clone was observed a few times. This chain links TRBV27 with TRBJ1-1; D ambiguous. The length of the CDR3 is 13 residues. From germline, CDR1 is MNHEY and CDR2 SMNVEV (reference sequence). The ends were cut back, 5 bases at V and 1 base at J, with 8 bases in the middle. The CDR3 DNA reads TGTGCCAGCAGTCGGTGGGGGAACACTGAAGCTTTCTTT. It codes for CASSRWGNTEAFF.

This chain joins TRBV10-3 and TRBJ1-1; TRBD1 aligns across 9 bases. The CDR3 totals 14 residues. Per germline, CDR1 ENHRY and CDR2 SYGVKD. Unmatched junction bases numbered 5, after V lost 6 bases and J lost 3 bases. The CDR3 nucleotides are TGTGCCATCAGCACCGGGACAGGGTACACTGAAGCTTTCTTT. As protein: CAISTGTGYTEAFF.

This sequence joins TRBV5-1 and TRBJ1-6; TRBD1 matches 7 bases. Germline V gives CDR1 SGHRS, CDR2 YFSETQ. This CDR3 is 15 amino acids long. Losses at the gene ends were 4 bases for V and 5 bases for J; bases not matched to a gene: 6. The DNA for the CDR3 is TGCGCCAGCAGCCCCCGACAGGGAAATAATTCACCCCTCCACTTT. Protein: CASSPRQGNNSPLHF.

CDR3 amino acids: CASSPAGGNQPQHF. The CDR3 DNA sequence: TGTGCCAGCTCACCGGCAGGGGGCAATCAGCCCCAGCATTTT. The V call is TRBV18, the J call TRBJ1-5, with a tentative D call TRBD1 (6 bases). Trimming left V 3 bases short and J 2 bases short, with 8 bases between. This CDR3 is 14 amino acids long. CDR1 and CDR2 from the germline V gene are KGHSH and LQKENI.

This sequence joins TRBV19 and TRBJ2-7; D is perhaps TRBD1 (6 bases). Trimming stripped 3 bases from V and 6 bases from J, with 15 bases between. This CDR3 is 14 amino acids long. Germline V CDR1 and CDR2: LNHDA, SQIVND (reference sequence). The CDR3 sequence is CASSINRELGEQYF. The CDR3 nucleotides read TGTGCCAGTAGTATCAACAGGGAGCTGGGCGAGCAGTACTTC.

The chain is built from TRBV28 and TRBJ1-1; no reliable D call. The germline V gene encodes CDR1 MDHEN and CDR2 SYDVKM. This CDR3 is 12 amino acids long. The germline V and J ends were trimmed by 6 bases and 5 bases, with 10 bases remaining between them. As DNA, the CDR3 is TGTGCCAGCAGCTTACAGTTGACTGAAGCTTTCTTT. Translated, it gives CASSLQLTEAFF. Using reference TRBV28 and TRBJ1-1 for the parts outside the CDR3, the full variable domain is DVKVTQSSRYLVKRTGEKVFLECVQDMDHENMFWYRQDPGLGLRLIYFSYDVKMKEKGDIPEGYSVSREKKERFSLILESASTNQTSMYLCASSLQLTEAFFGQGTRLTVV.

CDR3 protein: CASSSGSGGSPLHF. As DNA, the CDR3 is TGTGCCAGCAGCTCAGGCTCCGGGGGATCACCCCTCCACTTT. V gene TRBV6-6 combines with J gene TRBJ1-6; tentatively, D is TRBD1 (5 bases). Trimming cost V 6 bases and J 10 bases, with 16 bases left between them. Per the germline V gene, CDR1 is MNHNY and CDR2 is SVGAGI (reference sequence). The CDR3 extends over 14 amino acids.

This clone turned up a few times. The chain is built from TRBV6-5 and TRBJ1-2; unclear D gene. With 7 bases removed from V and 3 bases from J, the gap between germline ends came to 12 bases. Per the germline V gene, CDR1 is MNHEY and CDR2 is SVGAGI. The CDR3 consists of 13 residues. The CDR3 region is CASKMDGYYGYTF. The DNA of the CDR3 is TGTGCCAGCAAGATGGACGGATACTATGGCTACACCTTC.

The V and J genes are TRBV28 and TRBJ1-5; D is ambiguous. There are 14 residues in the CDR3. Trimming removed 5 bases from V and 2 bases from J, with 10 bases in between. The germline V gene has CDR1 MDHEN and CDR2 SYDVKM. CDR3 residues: CASSRAVRNQPQHF. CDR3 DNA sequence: TGTGCCAGCAGTAGGGCTGTACGCAATCAGCCCCAGCATTTT.

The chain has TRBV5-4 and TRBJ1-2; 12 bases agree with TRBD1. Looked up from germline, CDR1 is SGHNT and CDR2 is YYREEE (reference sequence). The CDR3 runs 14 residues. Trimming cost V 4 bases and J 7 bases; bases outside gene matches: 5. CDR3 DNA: TGTGCCAGCAGCCCCGGGACAGGGGGCTCTGGCTACACCTTC. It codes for CASSPGTGGSGYTF.

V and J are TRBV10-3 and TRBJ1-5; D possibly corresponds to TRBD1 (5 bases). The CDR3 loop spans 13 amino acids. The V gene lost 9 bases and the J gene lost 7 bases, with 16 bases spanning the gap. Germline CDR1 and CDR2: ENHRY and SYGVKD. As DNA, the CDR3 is TGTGCCATAGGGGAGGGTATGGTGCAGCCCCAGCATTTT. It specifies CAIGEGMVQPQHF.